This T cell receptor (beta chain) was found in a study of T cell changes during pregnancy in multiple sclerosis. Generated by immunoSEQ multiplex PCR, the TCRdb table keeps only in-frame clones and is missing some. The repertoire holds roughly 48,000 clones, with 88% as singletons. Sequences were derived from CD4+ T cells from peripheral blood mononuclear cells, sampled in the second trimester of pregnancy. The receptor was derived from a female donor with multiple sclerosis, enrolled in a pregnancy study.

CDR3 in DNA: TGTGCCAGCAGTTACTCGACGACAGTCATGAACACTGAAGCTTTCTTT. Translating gives CASSYSTTVMNTEAFF. The V and J genes are TRBV6-5 and TRBJ1-1; a possible D gene is TRBD1 (5 bases). This CDR3 region has 16 residues. Germline values: CDR1 MNHEY, CDR2 SVGAGI. With 0 bases removed from V and 0 bases from J, the gap between germline ends came to 11 bases.